The clone carrying this T cell receptor beta chain was recorded at least ten times. Its target is unknown. The data belong to a study of early T cells in non-severe SARS-CoV-2 infection. Background on the study: Sequencing of bulk RNA from unsorted whole blood was done, without chain pairing.

Overall study results and limits: Matching with VDJdb favored anti-spike CD8 responses (missing private and CD4 specificities).

Germline CDR1 reads SGHTA; CDR2 reads FQGNSA. The CDR3 consists of 13 residues. Trimming left V 1 base short and J 4 bases short, with 7 bases between. Individual cDNA molecules received unique molecular identifiers during library preparation. TCRdb analysed the 5' RACE reads with MiXCR anew, one entry per CDR3 protein. Here the sample spans approximately 35,000 distinct CDR3 sequences, roughly 4.2% being singletons. This TCR came from an adult who was a healthcare worker with PCR-confirmed SARS-CoV-2 infection or an uninfected control (not recorded which). V and J are TRBV7-2 and TRBJ1-1; the D is unclear. The sequencing sample was made of whole blood. The CDR3 here is CASSLDLATEAFF. CDR3 coding DNA: TGTGCCAGCAGCTTAGACCTGGCCACTGAAGCTTTCTTT.